This T cell receptor beta chain emerged from a study of blood T cell repertoires in COVID-19. As for the study in general: From the United States, Italy and Spain came samples of acute and convalescent COVID-19.

This CDR3 has 16 amino acids. The germline gives CDR1 MNHEY, CDR2 SVGAGI. V was trimmed by 0 bases and J by 7 bases, leaving 16 bases between them. Per the authors' pipeline: Estimation of nucleated cell counts was performed using reference gene primer amplification. Using immunoSEQ multiplex PCR, the repertoire was profiled, and TCRdb retains in-frame clones only, with some absent. V and J calls and clone size are those listed in that table; D and trimming were worked out from the DNA. The data show almost 300,000 clones, roughly 86% seen once. The chain couples TRBV6-5 to TRBJ1-3; tentatively, D is TRBD1 (5 bases). This TCR came from a man aged 70-80 years with acute or convalescent COVID-19. The source material was peripheral blood. The CDR3 loop reads CASSYSRQGRGNTIYF. DNA for the CDR3: TGTGCCAGCAGTTACTCGAGGCAGGGAAGAGGTAACACCATATATTTT.